The 20 T cell receptor beta chains reported below all come from one sample, sequenced in a study of cytomegalovirus exposure and HLA in healthy donors. In the PCR, 60 Vbeta and 13 Jbeta primers were used. TCRdb's table, derived via immunoSEQ multiplex PCR, lists solely in-frame clones and lacks some. The table lists 110,000 or so clones, about 68% of them singletons. Sample: PBMCs. The receptors shown here come from a woman aged 40 to 50 in good health and CMV-seropositive.

This clone turned up a few times. The rearrangement joins TRBV7-9 to TRBJ2-5; 10 positions agree with TRBD1. CDR1 and CDR2 from the germline V gene are SEHNR and FQNEAQ (reference sequence). Trimming at V came to 4 bases and at J to 5 bases, leaving 7 bases not matched to a gene. The CDR3 is 15 amino acids. The CDR3 DNA reads TGTGCCAGCAGCTCCCGGGACAGGGGTGTGGAGACCCAGTACTTC. This encodes CASSSRDRGVETQYF. The full variable domain, in which reference TRBV7-9 and TRBJ2-5 provide the parts outside the CDR3, is DTGVSQNPRHKITKRGQNVTFRCDPISEHNRLYWYRQTLGQGPEFLTYFQNEAQLEKSRLLSDRFSAERPKGSFSTLEIQRTEQGDSAMYLCASSSRDRGVETQYFGPGTRLLVL.

This clone has a handful of counts. This chain connects TRBV2 to TRBJ2-7; 11 bases are a match to TRBD2. V lost 5 bases and J lost 4; bases outside the gene matches: 7. CDR3 size: 15 residues. Germline CDR1 SNHLY, CDR2 FYNNEI. The DNA for the CDR3 is TGTGCCAGCAGTTATAGCGGGGGGGTCGAGTACGAGCAGTACTTC. This translates into CASSYSGGVEYEQYF. The full variable domain, completed using reference TRBV2 and TRBJ2-7, is EPEVTQTPSHQVTQMGQEVILRCVPISNHLYFYWYRQILGQKVEFLVSFYNNEISEKSEIFDDQFSVERPDGSNFTLKIRSTKLEDSAMYFCASSYSGGVEYEQYFGPGTRLTVT.

The CDR3 here is CASSSRTSGGNEQFF. CDR3 DNA sequence: TGTGCCAGCAGCTCCAGGACTAGCGGGGGGAATGAGCAGTTCTTC. The V gene is TRBV7-2, the J gene TRBJ2-1, with 14 nucleotides matching TRBD2. The CDR3 is made up of 15 amino acids. V gave up 4 bases and J gave up 7 bases; unmatched junction bases: 3. The germline V gene encodes CDR1 SGHTA and CDR2 FQGNSA.

This clone was observed a handful of times. The chain joins TRBV10-3 to TRBJ1-5, with TRBD1 identical over 7 bases. The CDR3 consists of 15 residues. Trimming took 6 bases from V and 3 from J; bases not matched to a gene: 8. Germline loops: CDR1 ENHRY, CDR2 SYGVKD. The CDR3 here is CAISRDSSFNQPQHF. DNA of the CDR3: TGTGCCATCAGCCGGGACAGCAGCTTCAATCAGCCCCAGCATTTT.

This chain connects TRBV11-3 to TRBJ1-2, with TRBD1 as a possible D gene (5 bases). CDR3 size: 14 residues. Trimming took 6 bases from V and 2 from J, leaving 13 bases between them. Germline CDR1 is SGHNT and CDR2 is YENEEA. DNA for the CDR3: TGTGCCAGCAGTCCAGACGGGGGGAACTATGGCTACACCTTC. Protein: CASSPDGGNYGYTF.

This clone appeared a few times. The CDR3 nucleotides are TGTGCCAGCTCACCGGGAGTAGCGGAAAGTCAAGAGACCCAGTACTTC. Translation: CASSPGVAESQETQYF. J is TRBJ2-5 and V is TRBV18; weak D call: TRBD2 (6 bases). Trimming left V 3 bases short and J 2 bases short, with 16 bases between. This CDR3 has 16 residues. CDR1 KGHSH and CDR2 LQKENI come from the germline V gene.

The chain has TRBV16 and TRBJ2-1; weak D call: TRBD1 (6 bases). The V end was cut by 4 bases, the J end by 5 bases, with 15 bases between. CDR3 length: 15 amino acids. Germline CDR1 is KGHSY and CDR2 is FQNENV. The CDR3 DNA follows: TGTGCCAGCAGCCCCGAAGGACAGCCCGACAATGAGCAGTTCTTC. This translates into CASSPEGQPDNEQFF.

This clone occurred once. This CDR3 is CASSLGGNTGELFF. The CDR3 DNA sequence: TGTGCCAGCAGCTTGGGCGGGAACACCGGGGAGCTGTTTTTT. The rearrangement links TRBV5-6 to TRBJ2-2; D call uncertain. Trimming stripped 0 bases from V and 1 base from J, with 4 bases between. This CDR3 comprises 14 residues. CDR1 and CDR2 from the germline V gene are SGHDT and YYEEEE.

V is TRBV5-1 and J is TRBJ2-1; TRBD2 aligns across 13 bases. The CDR3 is 15 residues long. The V gene end was trimmed by 4 bases and the J gene end by 4 bases; junction bases not matched to a gene: 2. CDR1 is SGHRS and CDR2 is YFSETQ in the germline V gene. The CDR3 coding sequence is TGCGCCAGCAGCATGACTAGCGGGGGGTACAATGAGCAGTTCTTC. Translated, it gives CASSMTSGGYNEQFF.

This chain connects TRBV19 to TRBJ1-5, with 7 bases identical to TRBD1. This CDR3 has 15 residues. J lost 1 base, V lost 9 bases, and 9 bases had no gene match. The germline gives CDR1 LNHDA, CDR2 SQIVND (reference sequence). The CDR3 reads CASHSGQRSNQPQHF. The CDR3 nucleotides read TGTGCCAGCCATTCGGGACAGAGAAGCAATCAGCCCCAGCATTTT.

This rearrangement joins TRBV2 to TRBJ1-6; D gene ambiguous. From germline, CDR1 is SNHLY and CDR2 FYNNEI. The germline V and J ends were trimmed by 5 bases and 9 bases, with 17 bases remaining between them. The CDR3 contains 15 residues. CDR3 nucleotides: TGTGCCAGCAGTAGGGAGGAGAAAAGGATTTCACCCCTCCACTTT. Translated: CASSREEKRISPLHF.

Only a few counts were recorded for this clone. The chain uses TRBV18 and TRBJ1-2; TRBD1 might be the D (5 bases). Germline loops: CDR1 KGHSH, CDR2 LQKENI. The CDR3 covers 14 residues. V was pared by 2 bases and J by 3 bases, with 10 bases between. CDR3 bases: TGTGCCAGCTCACCATATGGAGGGGACTATGGCTACACCTTC. Translated, it gives CASSPYGGDYGYTF.

This clone was recorded once. This sequence joins TRBV5-4 and TRBJ2-2; TRBD1 matches at 7 bases. Trimming at V came to 3 bases and at J to 4 bases, leaving 6 bases not matched to a gene. The length of the CDR3 is 15 residues. Germline CDR1 SGHNT, CDR2 YYREEE (reference sequence). The CDR3 region has the DNA TGTGCCAGCAGCTCGGACAGGTCGGGCACCGGGGAGCTGTTTTTT. Translated: CASSSDRSGTGELFF.

The chain employs TRBV5-8 and TRBJ2-7; D gene ambiguous. Germline V gene data show CDR1 as SGHTS and CDR2 as YDEGEE. The CDR3 is 15 amino acids. Trimming stripped 0 bases from V and 0 bases from J, with 10 bases between. The CDR3 is CASSLGHLSSYEQYF. The CDR3 nucleotides read TGTGCCAGCAGCTTGGGACATCTATCCTCCTACGAGCAGTACTTC.

The chain links TRBV4-3 to TRBJ1-1; possibly TRBD1 for D (6 bases). Germline V gene data show CDR1 as LGHNA and CDR2 as YSLEER. The CDR3 extends over 14 amino acids. The V end was cut by 5 bases, the J end by 8 bases, with 18 bases between. The CDR3: CASSAQTGLLEAFF. CDR3 in DNA: TGCGCCAGCAGCGCACAGACAGGACTTTTGGAAGCTTTCTTT.

The V and J genes are TRBV7-6 and TRBJ2-1; the match to TRBD2 covers 12 bases. Trimming at V came to 5 bases and at J to 4 bases, leaving 6 bases not matched to a gene. The CDR3 has 16 residues. Germline loops: CDR1 SGHVS, CDR2 FNYEAQ. The CDR3 loop reads CASSPSGGAVYNEQFF. DNA of the CDR3: TGTGCCAGCAGCCCTAGCGGGGGGGCGGTGTACAATGAGCAGTTCTTC.

The rearrangement uses TRBV7-2 and TRBJ2-3; 9 positions match TRBD2. Germline CDR1 SGHTA, CDR2 FQGNSA. V lost 6 bases and J lost 3; bases outside the gene matches: 7. The CDR3 is 15 amino acids. CDR3 sequence reads: CASRSFSGRTDTQYF. As DNA, the CDR3 is TGTGCCAGCAGATCGTTTAGCGGGAGAACAGATACGCAGTATTTT. Using reference TRBV7-2 and TRBJ2-3 for the parts outside the CDR3, the full variable domain is GAGVSQSPSNKVTEKGKDVELRCDPISGHTALYWYRQSLGQGLEFLIYFQGNSAPDKSGLPSDRFSAERTGGSVSTLTIQRTQQEDSAVYLCASRSFSGRTDTQYFGPGTRLTVL.

This clone was counted only a few times. The rearrangement joins TRBV15 to TRBJ2-7; D is unclear. The CDR3 covers 14 residues. V was clipped by 3 bases and J by 4 bases, with 13 bases between them. Germline lookup yields CDR1 LNHNV and CDR2 YYDKDF (reference sequence). CDR3 region: CATSSEQPSYEQYF. In DNA, the CDR3 is TGTGCCACCAGCAGCGAACAGCCTTCTTACGAGCAGTACTTC.

The chain is built from TRBV5-1 and TRBJ1-2; D possibly corresponds to TRBD1 (6 bases). This CDR3 has 16 amino acids. Germline V gene data show CDR1 as SGHRS and CDR2 as YFSETQ. V was trimmed by 3 bases and J by 4 bases, leaving 19 bases between them. The CDR3, as DNA: TGCGCCAGCAGCTCGGGCGGGGGCCGGCTAGGCTATGGCTACACCTTC. Translated: CASSSGGGRLGYGYTF.

V gene TRBV7-2 combines with J gene TRBJ1-1; D remains unclear. Germline CDR1 and CDR2: SGHTA and FQGNSA. There are 11 residues in the CDR3. Trimming stripped 8 bases from V and 8 bases from J, with 12 bases between. CDR3 DNA: TGTGCCAGCGCCATGGCAGTAGAAGCTTTCTTT. Residues: CASAMAVEAFF.